This T cell receptor beta chain was sequenced for a study of T cells in Graves' hyperthyroidism and ophthalmopathy. Study-level information: Peripheral blood was acquired at first diagnosis, ahead of any therapy whatsoever.

Findings and limits, study-wide: Blood held most thyroid clonotypes expanded above 0.001 frequency.

This clonotype showed up many times. Its antigen is not identified. Among the patients, aged 18 to 65, hyperthyroidism was newly diagnosed and had lasted under 2 months. For the diagnoses, clinical symptoms, serum thyroxine and TRAb, thyroid ultrasound and orbital computed tomography were used. The V gene's germline CDR1 is SGHVS and CDR2 FQNEAQ. The CDR3 consists of 16 residues. J gave up 7 bases and V 5 bases, and 12 bases lay outside the gene matches. Amplification of TCR beta CDR3 regions was performed using RNA transcripts as template. The HTBI primer set served for first-round RT-PCR of the TCR CDR3. TCRdb analysed the multiplex PCR reads with MiXCR anew, one entry per CDR3 protein. This sample yields 250,000 or so distinct CDR3 sequences, of which roughly 15% are seen a single time; more than 10% belongs to the top ten.

The V and J genes are TRBV7-8 and TRBJ2-1; 9 bases are a match to TRBD2. Sequences were obtained from blood. The clonotype comes from a woman aged 40 to 50 with Graves' hyperthyroidism that later progressed to Graves' ophthalmopathy. As DNA, the CDR3 is TGTGCCAGCAGCGGCCTGACTAGCGGAGTCGGGAATGAGCAGTTCTTC. It encodes CASSGLTSGVGNEQFF. Full variable domain (rest looked up from reference TRBV7-8 and TRBJ2-1): GAGVSQSPRYKVAKRGQDVALRCDPISGHVSLFWYQQALGQGPEFLTYFQNEAQLDKSGLPSDRFFAERPEGSVSTLKIQRTQQEDSAVYLCASSGLTSGVGNEQFFGPGTRLTVL.